Listed below are T cell receptor beta chains from one sample, sequenced in a study of T cell changes during pregnancy in multiple sclerosis. TCRdb's copy holds only in-frame clones and misses some; the assay was immunoSEQ multiplex PCR. The table lists about 68,000 clones, 75% to 95% of them singletons. This specimen consisted of peripheral blood, obtained in the first trimester of pregnancy. All receptors derive from a female donor with multiple sclerosis, enrolled in a pregnancy study. The CDR3 runs from the conserved cysteine through the conserved F or W. D genes are given only for firm matches. The size entry is marked missing in some rows and otherwise reads once, few, many or a size class.

>TRBV28|-|TRBJ2-3|TRBD2
TGTGCCAGCAGTCCGGGAGGGCCGAACACAGATACGCAGTATTTT
CASSPGGPNTDTQYF
>TRBV11-2|once|TRBJ2-1|-
TGTGCCAGCAGCTTAAGACCACGGGGGGCGTGGGATAATGAGCAGTTCTTC
CASSLRPRGAWDNEQFF
>TRBV5-5|once|TRBJ2-7|TRBD1
TGTGCCAGCAGCGCGGGACAGGGGGCAGTTGAGCAGTACTTC
CASSAGQGAVEQYF
>TRBV11-2|few|TRBJ2-5|-
TGTGCCAGCAGCCTCCGGGACTCCCTTTATCAAGAGACCCAGTACTTC
CASSLRDSLYQETQYF
>TRBV30|-|TRBJ2-3|-
TGTGCCTGGAGTGTTGGAGGGAGCGGCCCAGATACGCAGTATTTT
CAWSVGGSGPDTQYF
>TRBV5-1|-|TRBJ1-2|-
TGCGCCAGCAGCTTGAGAGCAGGGGATAACTATGGCTACACCTTC
CASSLRAGDNYGYTF
>TRBV5-1|-|TRBJ1-2|-
TGCGCCAGCAGCTTGGCGGGCAGGGCGGACTATGGCTACACCTTC
CASSLAGRADYGYTF
>TRBV5-1|-|TRBJ1-2|-
TGCGCCAGCAGCTTGGCCGGTAGGGGCGGCTCTAAGGGCTACACCTTC
CASSLAGRGGSKGYTF
>TRBV4-2|-|TRBJ2-5|TRBD2
TGTGCCAGCAGCCAAGAGAGACTAGCGGGAGATGCCCAGTACTTC
CASSQERLAGDAQYF
>TRBV9|-|TRBJ1-6|-
TGTGCCAGCAGCGTAGAGGGCGGGAAGACTTCACCCCTCCACTTT
CASSVEGGKTSPLHF
>TRBV25-1|-|TRBJ2-2|-
TGTGCCAGCAGTGAAGGCTTTGTTGGTGGTAACACCGGGGAGCTGTTTTTT
CASSEGFVGGNTGELFF
>TRBV19|-|TRBJ1-3|-
TGTGCCAGTACCCTTGATCCCTGGGGCGGAAACACCATATATTTT
CASTLDPWGGNTIYF
>TRBV30|-|TRBJ2-7|-
TGTGCCTGGAGTGTACAACCCCGACACTACGAGCAGTACTTC
CAWSVQPRHYEQYF
>TRBV29-1|-|TRBJ2-3|-
TGCAGCGTTGGGGGGCGCACAGATACGCAGTATTTT
CSVGGRTDTQYF
>TRBV4-1|-|TRBJ2-2|-
TGCGCCAGCAGCCCGCCCGGAGGGGTCACCGGGGAGCTGTTTTTT
CASSPPGGVTGELFF
>TRBV6-5|-|TRBJ1-2|TRBD1
TGTGCCAGCAGTTACGGGACAGGGGGCATCGGATATGGCTACACCTTC
CASSYGTGGIGYGYTF
>TRBV30|-|TRBJ1-2|-
TGTGCCTGGGGCACAGGGCTCGGATATGGCTACACCTTC
CAWGTGLGYGYTF
>TRBV5-4|once|TRBJ2-3|TRBD2
TGTGCCAGCAGCTTGGCTGCGGGGGGACCAGATACGCAGTATTTT
CASSLAAGGPDTQYF
>TRBV11-3|-|TRBJ2-2|TRBD1
TGTGCCAGCAGCCTAATAGGGACAGAAGGGGAGCTGTTTTTT
CASSLIGTEGELFF
>TRBV5-4|once|TRBJ2-5|TRBD2
TGTGCCAGCAGCCCGAGGACTAGCGTCGAGACCCAGTACTTC
CASSPRTSVETQYF
>TRBV7-9|once|TRBJ1-1|-
TGTGCCAGCAGCTGGGTAGACAGGCGCACTGAAGCTTTCTTT
CASSWVDRRTEAFF
>TRBV4-2|-|TRBJ2-1|TRBD1
TGTGCCAGCAGCCAAGATCCCGGACAGGGAGCGGTAAATGAGCAGTTCTTC
CASSQDPGQGAVNEQFF
>TRBV2|-|TRBJ2-5|TRBD2
TGTGCCAGCAGTGTGACTAGCGGAGGGGAGACCCAGTACTTC
CASSVTSGGETQYF
>TRBV5-1|-|TRBJ2-5|-
TGCGCCAGCAGCTTGGGACAGCAAGAGACCCAGTACTTC
CASSLGQQETQYF
>TRBV7-3|-|TRBJ1-1|-
TGTGCCAGCAGCTTAAACTCGGGGGTAGGCACTGAAGCTTTCTTT
CASSLNSGVGTEAFF
>TRBV7-3|-|TRBJ2-7|TRBD1
TGTGCCAGCAGCCAAGACAGGGGTTCCTCCTACGAGCAGTACTTC
CASSQDRGSSYEQYF
>TRBV15|-|TRBJ2-1|-
TGTGCCACCAGCTGGGGGCCCTCCTACAATGAGCAGTTCTTC
CATSWGPSYNEQFF
>TRBV19|-|TRBJ2-1|TRBD2
TGTGCCAGTAGTCCTAGGGGCCTAGCGGGGGTATACAATGAGCAGTTCTTC
CASSPRGLAGVYNEQFF
>TRBV7-9|-|TRBJ1-5|-
TGTGCCAGCAGCCCTGGGGCATATGATCAGCCCCAGCATTTT
CASSPGAYDQPQHF
>TRBV19|-|TRBJ2-2|TRBD1
TGTGCCAGTAGTTCCTGGACAGGTGACGGGGAGCTGTTTTTT
CASSSWTGDGELFF
>TRBV28|-|TRBJ2-3|-
TGTGCCAGCAGCTCGGAGGACTCCCCCTACACAGATACGCAGTATTTT
CASSSEDSPYTDTQYF
>TRBV19|once|TRBJ1-1|-
TGTGCCAGTAGCGCTACAGCGAACACTGAAGCTTTCTTT
CASSATANTEAFF
>TRBV10-3|-|TRBJ2-3|TRBD1
TGTGCCACCCGGGACAGCCGTACAGATACGCAGTATTTT
CATRDSRTDTQYF
>TRBV30|-|TRBJ1-6|-
TGTGCCTGGAGTCCACAGTCTGATTCACCCCTCCACTTT
CAWSPQSDSPLHF
>TRBV6-1|once|TRBJ1-2|TRBD1
TGTGCCAGCAGTGGGACCGGGACAGGGTATGGCTACACCTTC
CASSGTGTGYGYTF
>TRBV12-5|-|TRBJ2-1|TRBD2
TGTGCTAGTAGCCTAGCGGGACCCTACAATGAGCAGTTCTTC
CASSLAGPYNEQFF
>TRBV7-2|few|TRBJ1-1|-
TGTGCCAGCAGCCCTAAATGGGCAGGCTTCCGAGCTTTCTTT
CASSPKWAGFRAFF
>TRBV19|-|TRBJ1-5|-
TGTGCCAGTAGTATAAACGCGCAGGGTAATCAGCCCCAGCATTTT
CASSINAQGNQPQHF
>TRBV7-2|-|TRBJ2-3|-
TGTGCCAGCAGCTTAGCTTTCGTGGGAGGGGGGGCAGATACGCAGTATTTT
CASSLAFVGGGADTQYF
>TRBV19|-|TRBJ2-2|TRBD2
TGTGCCAGTAGTATTGGCGGGACTAGCGGAAAACCGAACACCGGGGAGCTGTTTTTT
CASSIGGTSGKPNTGELFF
>TRBV5-1|-|TRBJ1-4|TRBD1
TGCGCCAGCAGCTTGTCAACAGGGGTTCATGAAAAACTGTTTTTT
CASSLSTGVHEKLFF
>TRBV6-6|-|TRBJ2-7|TRBD2
TGTGCCAGCAGTTATTTAGCGGGTATGTCCTACGAGCAGTACTTC
CASSYLAGMSYEQYF
>TRBV27|-|TRBJ2-3|TRBD1
TGTGCCAGCAGTAAGGGACAGGGCAGAGATACGCAGTATTTT
CASSKGQGRDTQYF
>TRBV30|-|TRBJ2-5|-
TGTTGGCCAGGGATCCTCCAAGAGACCCAGTACTTC
CWPGILQETQYF
>TRBV7-6|-|TRBJ2-2|-
TGTGCCAGCAGCTCCGAGGCACGGGACACCGGGGAGCTGTTTTTT
CASSSEARDTGELFF
>TRBV6-1|once|TRBJ2-5|-
TGTGCCAGCAGTGAAAACCCGCGGGCACAAGAGACCCAGTACTTC
CASSENPRAQETQYF
>TRBV19|-|TRBJ1-2|TRBD1
TGTGCCAGTAGGGGACAGGGAAGGGATGGCTACACCTTC
CASRGQGRDGYTF
>TRBV7-8|once|TRBJ2-1|-
TGTGCCAGCAGCTCTCTAGGGGGAGGGTACAATGAGCAGTTCTTC
CASSSLGGGYNEQFF